This T cell receptor beta chain was obtained from a study of T cells in Graves' hyperthyroidism and ophthalmopathy. Authors of the study amplified TCR beta CDR3 regions from RNA transcripts. The HTBI primer set drove a first-round RT-PCR of the TCR CDR3. TCRdb processed the multiplex PCR reads anew with MiXCR; each CDR3 protein has one entry. The data hold 300,000 to 500,000 distinct CDR3 sequences, with about 14% observed a single time. V shed 6 bases and J 5 bases; nucleotides not matched to a gene: 3. The CDR3 spans 12 residues. This clonotype was observed many times. The sample consisted of blood. The TCR originated in a man aged 50-59 years with Graves' ophthalmopathy. The chain uses TRBV12-3 or TRBV12-4 and TRBJ1-2; 7 bases align to TRBD1. Here the CDR3 DNA reads TGTGCCAGCAGGACAGGGAAGTATGGCTACACCTTC. Protein: CASRTGKYGYTF.